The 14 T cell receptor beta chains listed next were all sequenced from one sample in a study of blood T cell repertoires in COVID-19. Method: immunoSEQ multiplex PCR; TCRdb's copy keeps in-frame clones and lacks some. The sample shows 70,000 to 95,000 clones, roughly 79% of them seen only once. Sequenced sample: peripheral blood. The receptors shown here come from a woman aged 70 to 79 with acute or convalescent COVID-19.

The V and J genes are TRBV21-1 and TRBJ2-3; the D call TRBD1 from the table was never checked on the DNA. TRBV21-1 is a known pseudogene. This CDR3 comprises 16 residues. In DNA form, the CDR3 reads TGTGCCAGCAGCCCGGAGGGGGCGGGGTTTGGGTATACGCAGTATTTT. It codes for CASSPEGAGFGYTQYF.

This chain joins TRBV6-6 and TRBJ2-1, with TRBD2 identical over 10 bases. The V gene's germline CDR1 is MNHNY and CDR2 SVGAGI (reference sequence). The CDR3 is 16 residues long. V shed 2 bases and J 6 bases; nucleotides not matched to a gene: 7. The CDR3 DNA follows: TGTGCCAGCAGTTACGGATGGGGACTAGCGCTCAATGAGCAGTTCTTC. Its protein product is CASSYGWGLALNEQFF.

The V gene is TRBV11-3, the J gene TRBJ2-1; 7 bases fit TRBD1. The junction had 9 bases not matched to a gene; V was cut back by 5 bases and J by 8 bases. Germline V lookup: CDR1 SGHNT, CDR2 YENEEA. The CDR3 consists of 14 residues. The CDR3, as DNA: TGTGCCAGCAGCGCCTTGACAGGGTTGGATGAGCAGTTCTTC. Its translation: CASSALTGLDEQFF.

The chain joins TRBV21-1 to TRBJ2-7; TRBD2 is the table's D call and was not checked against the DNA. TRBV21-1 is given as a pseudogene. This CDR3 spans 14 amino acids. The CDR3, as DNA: TGTGCCAGCAGCAAAGCGGGAGTGACCTACGAGCAGTACTTC. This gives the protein CASSKAGVTYEQYF.

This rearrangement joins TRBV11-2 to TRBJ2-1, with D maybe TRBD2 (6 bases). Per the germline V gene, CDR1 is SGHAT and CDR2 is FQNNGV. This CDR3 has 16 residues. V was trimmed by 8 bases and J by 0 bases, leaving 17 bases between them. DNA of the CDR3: TGTGCCAGCCCTCCGGGACTGCTTACCTCCTACAATGAGCAGTTCTTC. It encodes CASPPGLLTSYNEQFF.

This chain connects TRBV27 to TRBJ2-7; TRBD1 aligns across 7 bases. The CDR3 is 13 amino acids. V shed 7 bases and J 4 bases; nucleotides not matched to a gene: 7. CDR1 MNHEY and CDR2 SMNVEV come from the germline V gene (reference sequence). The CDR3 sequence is CASKKNRGYEQYF. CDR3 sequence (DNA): TGTGCCAGCAAAAAAAACAGGGGATACGAGCAGTACTTC.

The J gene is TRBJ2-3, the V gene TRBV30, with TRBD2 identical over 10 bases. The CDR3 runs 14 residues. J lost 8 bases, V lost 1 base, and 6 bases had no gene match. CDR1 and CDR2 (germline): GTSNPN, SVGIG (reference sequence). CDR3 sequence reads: CAWSASLAGVTQYF. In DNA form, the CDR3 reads TGTGCCTGGAGTGCTTCGCTAGCGGGAGTTACGCAGTATTTT.

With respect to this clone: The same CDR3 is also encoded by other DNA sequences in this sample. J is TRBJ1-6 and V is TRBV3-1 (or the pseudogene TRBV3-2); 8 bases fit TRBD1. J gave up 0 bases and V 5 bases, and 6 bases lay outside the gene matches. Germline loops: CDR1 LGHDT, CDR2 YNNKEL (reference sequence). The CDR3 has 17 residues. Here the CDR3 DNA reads TGTGCCAGCAGCTCTAGGACAGGGAGCTCCTATAATTCACCCCTCCACTTT. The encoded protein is CASSSRTGSSYNSPLHF.

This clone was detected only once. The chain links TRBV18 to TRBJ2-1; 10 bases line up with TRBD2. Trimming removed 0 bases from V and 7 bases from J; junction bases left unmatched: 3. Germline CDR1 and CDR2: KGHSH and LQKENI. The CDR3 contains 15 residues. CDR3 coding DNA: TGTGCCAGCTCACCACCTTCTAGCGGGAGAAATGAGCAGTTCTTC. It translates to CASSPPSSGRNEQFF.

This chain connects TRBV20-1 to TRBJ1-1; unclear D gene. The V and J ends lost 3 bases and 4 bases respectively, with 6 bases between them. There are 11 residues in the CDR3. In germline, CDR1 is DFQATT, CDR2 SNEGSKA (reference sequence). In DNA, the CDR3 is TGCAGTGCTAGGAGGCGCACTGAAGCTTTCTTT. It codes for CSARRRTEAFF.

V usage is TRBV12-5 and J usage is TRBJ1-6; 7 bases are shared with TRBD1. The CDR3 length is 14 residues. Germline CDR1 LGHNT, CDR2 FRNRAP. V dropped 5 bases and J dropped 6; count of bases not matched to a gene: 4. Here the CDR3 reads CASGRGQINSPLHF. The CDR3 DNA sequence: TGTGCTAGTGGTAGGGGACAGATTAATTCACCCCTCCACTTT.

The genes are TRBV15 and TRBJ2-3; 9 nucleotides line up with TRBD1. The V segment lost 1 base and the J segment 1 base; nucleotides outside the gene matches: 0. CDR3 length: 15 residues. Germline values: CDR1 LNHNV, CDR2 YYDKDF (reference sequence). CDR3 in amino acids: CATSRGTGGTDTQYF. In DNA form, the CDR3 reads TGTGCCACCAGCAGAGGGACAGGGGGCACAGATACGCAGTATTTT.

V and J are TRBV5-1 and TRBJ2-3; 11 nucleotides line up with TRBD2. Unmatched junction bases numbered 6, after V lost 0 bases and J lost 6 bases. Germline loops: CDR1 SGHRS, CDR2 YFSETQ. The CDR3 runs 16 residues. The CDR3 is CASSLELAGAADTQYF. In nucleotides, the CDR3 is TGCGCCAGCAGCTTGGAACTAGCGGGAGCAGCGGATACGCAGTATTTT.

Written as DNA, the CDR3 is TGTGCCAGCAGCCGCGCCAGCGGGTCTTCCTACGAGCAGTACTTC. This sequence encodes CASSRASGSSYEQYF. The chain is built from TRBV6-2 or TRBV6-3 and TRBJ2-7; D is possibly TRBD2 (6 bases). From germline, CDR1 is MNHEY and CDR2 SVGEGT. Trimming stripped 6 bases from V and 1 base from J, with 16 bases between. The length of the CDR3 is 15 residues.